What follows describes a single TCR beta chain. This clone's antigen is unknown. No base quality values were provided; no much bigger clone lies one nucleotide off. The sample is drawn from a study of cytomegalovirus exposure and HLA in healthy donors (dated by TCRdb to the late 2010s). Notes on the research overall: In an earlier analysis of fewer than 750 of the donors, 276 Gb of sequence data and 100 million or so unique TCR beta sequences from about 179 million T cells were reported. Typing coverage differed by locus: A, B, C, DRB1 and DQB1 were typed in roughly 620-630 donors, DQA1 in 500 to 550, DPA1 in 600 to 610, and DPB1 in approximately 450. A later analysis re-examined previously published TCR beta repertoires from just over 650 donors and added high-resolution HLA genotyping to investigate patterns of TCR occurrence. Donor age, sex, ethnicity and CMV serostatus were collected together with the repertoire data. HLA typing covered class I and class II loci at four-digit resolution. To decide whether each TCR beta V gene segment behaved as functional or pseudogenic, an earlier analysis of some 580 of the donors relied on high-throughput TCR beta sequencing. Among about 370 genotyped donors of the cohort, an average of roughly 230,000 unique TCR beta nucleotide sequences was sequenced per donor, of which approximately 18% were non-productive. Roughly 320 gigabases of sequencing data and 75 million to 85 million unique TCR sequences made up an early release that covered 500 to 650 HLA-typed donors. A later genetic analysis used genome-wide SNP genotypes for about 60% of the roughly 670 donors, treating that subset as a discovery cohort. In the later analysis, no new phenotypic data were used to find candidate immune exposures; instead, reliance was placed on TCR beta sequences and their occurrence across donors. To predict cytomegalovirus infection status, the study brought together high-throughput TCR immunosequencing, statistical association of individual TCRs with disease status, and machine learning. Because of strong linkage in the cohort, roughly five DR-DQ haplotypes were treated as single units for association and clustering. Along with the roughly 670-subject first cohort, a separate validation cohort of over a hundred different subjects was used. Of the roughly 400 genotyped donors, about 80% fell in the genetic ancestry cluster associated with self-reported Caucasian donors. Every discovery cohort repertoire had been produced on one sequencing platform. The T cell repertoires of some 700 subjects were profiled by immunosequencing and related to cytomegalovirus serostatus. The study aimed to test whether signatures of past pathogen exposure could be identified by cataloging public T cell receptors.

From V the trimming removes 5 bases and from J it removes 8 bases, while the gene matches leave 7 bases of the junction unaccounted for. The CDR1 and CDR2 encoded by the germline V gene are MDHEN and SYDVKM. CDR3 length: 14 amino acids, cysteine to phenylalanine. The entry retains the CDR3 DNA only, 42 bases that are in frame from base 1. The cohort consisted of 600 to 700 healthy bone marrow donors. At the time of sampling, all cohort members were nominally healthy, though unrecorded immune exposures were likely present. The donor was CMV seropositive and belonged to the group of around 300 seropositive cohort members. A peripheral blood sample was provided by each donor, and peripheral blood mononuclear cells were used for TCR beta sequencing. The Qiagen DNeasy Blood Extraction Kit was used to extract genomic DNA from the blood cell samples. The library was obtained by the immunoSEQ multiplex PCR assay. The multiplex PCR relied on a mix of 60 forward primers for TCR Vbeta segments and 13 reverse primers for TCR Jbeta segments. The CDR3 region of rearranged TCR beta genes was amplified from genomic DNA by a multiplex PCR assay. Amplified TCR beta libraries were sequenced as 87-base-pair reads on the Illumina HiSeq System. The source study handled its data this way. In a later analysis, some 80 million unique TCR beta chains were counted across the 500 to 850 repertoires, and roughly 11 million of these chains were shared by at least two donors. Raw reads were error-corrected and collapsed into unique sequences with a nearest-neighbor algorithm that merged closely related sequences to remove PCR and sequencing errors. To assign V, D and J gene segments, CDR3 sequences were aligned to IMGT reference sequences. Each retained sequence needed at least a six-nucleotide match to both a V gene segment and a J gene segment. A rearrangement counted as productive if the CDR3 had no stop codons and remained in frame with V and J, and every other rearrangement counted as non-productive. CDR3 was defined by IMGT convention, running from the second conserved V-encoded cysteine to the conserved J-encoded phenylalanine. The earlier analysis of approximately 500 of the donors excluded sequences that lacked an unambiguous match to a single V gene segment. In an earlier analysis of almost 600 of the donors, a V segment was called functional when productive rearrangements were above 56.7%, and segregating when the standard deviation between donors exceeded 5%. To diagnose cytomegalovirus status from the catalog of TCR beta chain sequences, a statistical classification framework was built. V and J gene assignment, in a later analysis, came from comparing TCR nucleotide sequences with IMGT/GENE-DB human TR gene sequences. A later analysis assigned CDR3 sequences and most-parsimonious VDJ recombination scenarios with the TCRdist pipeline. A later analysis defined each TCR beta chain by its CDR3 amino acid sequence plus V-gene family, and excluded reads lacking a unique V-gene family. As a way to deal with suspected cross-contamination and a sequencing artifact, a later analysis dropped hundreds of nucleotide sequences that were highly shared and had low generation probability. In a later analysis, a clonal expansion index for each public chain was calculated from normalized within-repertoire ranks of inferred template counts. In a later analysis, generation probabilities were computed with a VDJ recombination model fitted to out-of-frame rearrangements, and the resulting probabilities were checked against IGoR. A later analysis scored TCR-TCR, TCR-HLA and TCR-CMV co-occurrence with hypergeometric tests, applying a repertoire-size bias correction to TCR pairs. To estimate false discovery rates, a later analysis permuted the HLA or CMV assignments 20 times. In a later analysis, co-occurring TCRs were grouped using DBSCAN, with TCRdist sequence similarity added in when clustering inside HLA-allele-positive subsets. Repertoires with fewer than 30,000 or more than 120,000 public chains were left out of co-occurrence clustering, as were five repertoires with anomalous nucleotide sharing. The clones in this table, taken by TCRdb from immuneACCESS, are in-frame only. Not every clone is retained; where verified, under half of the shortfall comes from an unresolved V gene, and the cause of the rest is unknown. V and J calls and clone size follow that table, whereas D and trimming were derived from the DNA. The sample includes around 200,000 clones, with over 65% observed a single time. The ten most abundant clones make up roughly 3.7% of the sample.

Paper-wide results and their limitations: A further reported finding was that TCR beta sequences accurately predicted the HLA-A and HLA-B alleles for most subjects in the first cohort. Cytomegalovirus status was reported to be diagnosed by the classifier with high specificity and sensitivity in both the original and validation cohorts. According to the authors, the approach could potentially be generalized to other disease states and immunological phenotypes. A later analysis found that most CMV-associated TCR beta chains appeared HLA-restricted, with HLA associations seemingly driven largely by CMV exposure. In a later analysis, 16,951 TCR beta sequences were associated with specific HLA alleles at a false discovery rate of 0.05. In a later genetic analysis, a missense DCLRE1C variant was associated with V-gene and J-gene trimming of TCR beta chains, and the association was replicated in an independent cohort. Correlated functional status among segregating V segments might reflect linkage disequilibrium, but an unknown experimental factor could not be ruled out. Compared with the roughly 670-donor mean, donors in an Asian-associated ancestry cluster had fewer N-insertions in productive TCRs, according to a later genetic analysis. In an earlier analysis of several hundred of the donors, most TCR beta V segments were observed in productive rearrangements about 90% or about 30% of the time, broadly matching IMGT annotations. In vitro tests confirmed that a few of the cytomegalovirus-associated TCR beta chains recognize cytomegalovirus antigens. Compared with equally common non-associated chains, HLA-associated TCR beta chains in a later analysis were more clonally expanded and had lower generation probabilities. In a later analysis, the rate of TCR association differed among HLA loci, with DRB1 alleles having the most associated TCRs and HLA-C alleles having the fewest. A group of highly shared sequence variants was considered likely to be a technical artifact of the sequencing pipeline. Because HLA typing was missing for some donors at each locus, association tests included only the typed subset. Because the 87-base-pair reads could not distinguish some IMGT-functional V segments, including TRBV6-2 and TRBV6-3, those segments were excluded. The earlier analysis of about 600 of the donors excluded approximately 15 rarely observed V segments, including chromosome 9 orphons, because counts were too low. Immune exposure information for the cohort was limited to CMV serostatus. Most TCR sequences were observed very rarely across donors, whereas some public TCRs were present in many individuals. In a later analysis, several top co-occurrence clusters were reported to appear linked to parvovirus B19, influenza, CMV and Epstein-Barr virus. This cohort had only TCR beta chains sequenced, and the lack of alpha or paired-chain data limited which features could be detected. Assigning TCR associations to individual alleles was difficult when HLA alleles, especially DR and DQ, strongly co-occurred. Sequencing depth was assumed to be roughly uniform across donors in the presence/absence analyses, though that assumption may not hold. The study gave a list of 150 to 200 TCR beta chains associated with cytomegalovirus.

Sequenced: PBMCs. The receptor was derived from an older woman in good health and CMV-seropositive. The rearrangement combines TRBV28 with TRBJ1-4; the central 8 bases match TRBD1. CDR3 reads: CASSGQGGKEKLFF. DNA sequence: TGTGCCAGCAGTGGACAGGGTGGAAAGGAAAAACTGTTTTTT.